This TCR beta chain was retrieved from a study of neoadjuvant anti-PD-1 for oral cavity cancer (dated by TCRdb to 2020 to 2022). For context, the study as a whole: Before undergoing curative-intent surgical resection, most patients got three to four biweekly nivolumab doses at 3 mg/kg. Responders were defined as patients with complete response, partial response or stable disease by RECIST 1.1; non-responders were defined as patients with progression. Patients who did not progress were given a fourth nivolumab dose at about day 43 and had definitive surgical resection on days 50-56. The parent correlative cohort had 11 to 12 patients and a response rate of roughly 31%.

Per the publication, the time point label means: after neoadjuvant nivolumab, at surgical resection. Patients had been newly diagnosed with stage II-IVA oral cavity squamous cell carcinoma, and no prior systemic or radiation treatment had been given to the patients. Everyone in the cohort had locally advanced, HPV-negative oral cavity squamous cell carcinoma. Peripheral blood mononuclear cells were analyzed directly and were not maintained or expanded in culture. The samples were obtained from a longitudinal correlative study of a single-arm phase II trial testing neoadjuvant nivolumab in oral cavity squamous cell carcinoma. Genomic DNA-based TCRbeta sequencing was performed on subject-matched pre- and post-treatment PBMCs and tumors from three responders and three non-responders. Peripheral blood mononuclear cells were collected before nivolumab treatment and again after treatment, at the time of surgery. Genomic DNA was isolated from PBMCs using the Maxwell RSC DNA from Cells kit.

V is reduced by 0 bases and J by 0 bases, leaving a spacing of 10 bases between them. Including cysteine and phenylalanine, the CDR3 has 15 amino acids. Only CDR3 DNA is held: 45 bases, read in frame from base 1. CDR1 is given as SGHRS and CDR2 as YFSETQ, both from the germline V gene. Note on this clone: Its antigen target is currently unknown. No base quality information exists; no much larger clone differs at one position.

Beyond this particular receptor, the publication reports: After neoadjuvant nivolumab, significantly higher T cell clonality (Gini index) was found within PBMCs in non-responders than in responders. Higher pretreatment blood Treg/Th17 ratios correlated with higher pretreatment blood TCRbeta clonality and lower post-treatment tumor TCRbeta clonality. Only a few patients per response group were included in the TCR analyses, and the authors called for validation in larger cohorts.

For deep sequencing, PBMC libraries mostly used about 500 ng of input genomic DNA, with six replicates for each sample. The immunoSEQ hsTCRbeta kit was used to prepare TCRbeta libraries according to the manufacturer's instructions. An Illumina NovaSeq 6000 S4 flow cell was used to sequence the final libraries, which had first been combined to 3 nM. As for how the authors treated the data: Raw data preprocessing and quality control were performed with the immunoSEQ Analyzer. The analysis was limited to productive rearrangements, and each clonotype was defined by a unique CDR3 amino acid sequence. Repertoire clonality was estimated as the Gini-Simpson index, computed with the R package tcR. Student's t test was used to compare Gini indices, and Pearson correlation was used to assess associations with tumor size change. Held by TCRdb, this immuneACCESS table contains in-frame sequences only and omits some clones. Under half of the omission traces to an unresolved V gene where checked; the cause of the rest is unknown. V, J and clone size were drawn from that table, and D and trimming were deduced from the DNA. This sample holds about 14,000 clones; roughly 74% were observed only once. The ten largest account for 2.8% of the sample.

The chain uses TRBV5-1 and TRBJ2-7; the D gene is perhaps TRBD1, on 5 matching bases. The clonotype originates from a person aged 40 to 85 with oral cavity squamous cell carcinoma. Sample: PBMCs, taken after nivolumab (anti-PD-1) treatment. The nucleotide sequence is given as TGCGCCAGCAGCTTGGCCTGGGGCACCTCCTACGAGCAGTACTTC. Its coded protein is CASSLAWGTSYEQYF. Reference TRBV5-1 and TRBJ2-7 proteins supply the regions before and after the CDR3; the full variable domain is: KAGVTQTPRYLIKTRGQQVTLSCSPISGHRSVSWYQQTPGQGLQFLFEYFSETQRNKGNFPGRFSGRQFSNSRSEMNVSTLELGDSALYLCASSLAWGTSYEQYFGPGTRLTVT.